This entry lists 25 T cell receptor beta chains sequenced from one sample in a study of identical twins. From the 5' RACE reads, TCRdb called clonotypes with MiXCR, one entry per CDR3 protein. The profile shows roughly 350,000 distinct CDR3 sequences, approximately 8.7% of them singletons. The sequenced sample consisted of naive T cells sorted from blood. The receptors shown here come from a woman in her forties or fifties in good health.

Concerning this clonotype: A read error may be the cause here, since a much bigger clone is one base away. The V gene is TRBV12-3 or TRBV12-4, the J gene TRBJ2-2; D could derive from TRBD1 or TRBD2 (5 bases each). CDR3 size: 14 residues. V shed 6 bases and J shed 8 bases, with 16 bases lying between them. The DNA of the CDR3 is TGTGCCAGCAGCCATCGGTGGGGGAAGGGGGAGCTGTTTTTT. The encoded protein is CASSHRWGKGELFF.

This clonotype has more than one count but fewer than ten. This CDR3 is CASSFVREGSDTQYF. CDR3 in DNA: TGTGCCAGCAGTTTTGTGCGGGAGGGGTCAGATACGCAGTATTTT. The V call is TRBV12-3 or TRBV12-4, the J call TRBJ2-3; 9 bases map to TRBD2. This CDR3 has 15 amino acids. The ends lost 3 bases at V and 4 bases at J; junction bases unmatched: 5.

This clonotype has ten or more counts. The chain joins TRBV6-5 to TRBJ2-1; 7 bases map to TRBD1. CDR1 is MNHEY, CDR2 SVGAGI, per germline. CDR3 size: 19 residues. Trimming removed 0 bases from V and 2 bases from J; junction bases left unmatched: 13. As DNA, the CDR3 is TGTGCCAGCAGTTACTCTTACCCTACAGGACAGGCCGCCTACAATGAGCAGTTCTTC. Translation gives CASSYSYPTGQAAYNEQFF.

This chain links TRBV6-1 with TRBJ1-4, with D unresolved. V gave up 6 bases and J gave up 5 bases, with 10 bases separating them. The length of the CDR3 is 13 residues. Germline V gene sequence: CDR1 MNHNS, CDR2 SASEGT. CDR3 sequence reads: CASSLAHNEKLFF. The CDR3 DNA reads TGTGCCAGCAGCCTGGCCCACAATGAAAAACTGTTTTTT.

V is TRBV4-1 and J is TRBJ2-5; D remains ambiguous. Germline values: CDR1 MGHRA, CDR2 YSYEKL. V lost 2 bases to trimming and J lost 5 bases, with 12 bases between them. This CDR3 region has 14 residues. CDR3 amino acids: CASSQSGSEETQYF. The CDR3 DNA follows: TGCGCCAGCAGCCAAAGTGGATCTGAGGAGACCCAGTACTTC.

This clonotype was seen a few times. The V gene is TRBV10-3, the J gene TRBJ1-1; TRBD1 agrees at 7 bases. The CDR3 contains 14 residues. J gave up 4 bases and V 6 bases, and 8 bases lay outside the gene matches. CDR1 and CDR2 from the germline V gene are ENHRY and SYGVKD. The CDR3 sequence: CAISPTGSGTEAFF. The CDR3 nucleotides are TGTGCCATCAGCCCGACAGGGTCGGGCACTGAAGCTTTCTTT.

The chain links TRBV15 to TRBJ2-2; D might be TRBD1 (5 bases). Trimming left V 2 bases short and J 10 bases short, with 8 bases between. The CDR3 has 12 residues. Germline CDR1 is LNHNV and CDR2 is YYDKDF (reference sequence). The CDR3 coding sequence is TGTGCCACCAGCAGACAGGGATCGGAGCTGTTTTTT. Translated: CATSRQGSELFF.

This chain links TRBV4-1 with TRBJ2-7; D call uncertain. The CDR3 extends over 13 amino acids. V shed 1 base and J shed 1 base, with 5 bases lying between them. CDR1 is MGHRA and CDR2 is YSYEKL in the germline V gene. Here the CDR3 DNA reads TGCGCCAGCAGCCAAGGTCGTTCCTACGAGCAGTACGTC. Translated, it gives CASSQGRSYEQYV.

The chain combines TRBV12-5 with TRBJ1-1; D call uncertain. Trimming removed 5 bases from V and 10 bases from J, with 5 bases in between. The germline CDR1 and CDR2 sequences are LGHNT and FRNRAP. The CDR3 runs to 9 residues. In nucleotides, the CDR3 is TGTGCTAGTGGTAACCGAGCTTTCTTT. Residues: CASGNRAFF.

This clonotype was observed many times. The chain uses TRBV12-3 or TRBV12-4 and TRBJ2-1; no firm D call. CDR3 size: 16 residues. V lost 2 bases and J lost 4, with 15 bases in between. The CDR3 reads CASSLFGVEEYNEQFF. Here the CDR3 DNA reads TGTGCCAGCAGTTTATTCGGAGTCGAGGAGTACAATGAGCAGTTCTTC.

The chain employs TRBV6-5 and TRBJ1-1, with 9 bases matching TRBD1. The germline V gene has CDR1 MNHEY and CDR2 SVGAGI. V was pared by 5 bases and J by 3 bases, with 4 bases of the junction left unmatched. The CDR3 has 14 residues. The CDR3: CASSITGGYTEAFF. CDR3 nucleotide sequence: TGTGCCAGCAGTATCACAGGGGGCTACACTGAAGCTTTCTTT.

This clonotype was counted many times. The V gene is TRBV12-3 or TRBV12-4, the J gene TRBJ2-2, with 9 bases aligning to TRBD1. The CDR3 has 15 amino acids. Trimming took 4 bases from V and 2 from J; bases not matched to a gene: 2. CDR3 DNA: TGTGCCAGCAGTTGGGACAGGGTTAACACCGGGGAGCTGTTTTTT. Protein product: CASSWDRVNTGELFF.

This clonotype turned up a few times. The DNA for the CDR3 is TGTGCCAGCAGCTTAGATCCCTTGGGCAATGAGCAGTTCTTC. Its translation is CASSLDPLGNEQFF. The chain is built from TRBV11-2 and TRBJ2-1; D is unclear. CDR1 is SGHAT and CDR2 is FQNNGV in the germline V gene. The CDR3 extends over 14 amino acids. With 0 bases removed from V and 6 bases from J, the gap between germline ends came to 9 bases.

This clonotype turned up a few times. This chain uses TRBV3-1 with TRBJ2-7; 12 bases agree with TRBD2. CDR1 LGHDT and CDR2 YNNKEL come from the germline V gene (reference sequence). The V gene end was trimmed by 0 bases and the J gene end by 4 bases; junction bases not matched to a gene: 1. The CDR3 has 15 residues. Written as DNA, the CDR3 is TGTGCCAGCAGCCAAGATCTAGCGGGAGGGTACGAGCAGTACTTC. Amino acids: CASSQDLAGGYEQYF.

This clonotype was counted a few times. The rearrangement links TRBV30 to TRBJ2-2, with D possibly TRBD2 on 5 matching bases. V was trimmed by 5 bases and J by 7 bases, leaving 20 bases between them. Germline values: CDR1 GTSNPN, CDR2 SVGIG (reference sequence). The CDR3 covers 15 residues. CDR3 amino acids: CAWEVGPARVGELFF. For the CDR3, the DNA is TGTGCCTGGGAAGTGGGTCCGGCGAGGGTCGGGGAGCTGTTTTTT.

In DNA form, the CDR3 reads TGCGCCAGCAGCCAACCTGTACCAGGGGATGAGCAGTTCTTC. This gives the protein CASSQPVPGDEQFF. The chain couples TRBV4-1 to TRBJ2-1; perhaps TRBD1 as D (6 bases). This CDR3 has 14 residues. V was trimmed by 2 bases and J by 8 bases, leaving 13 bases between them. The germline V gene encodes CDR1 MGHRA and CDR2 YSYEKL.

This clonotype showed up just a few times. V and J are TRBV29-1 and TRBJ2-1; a weak D match, TRBD1 (5 bases). Germline values: CDR1 SQVTM, CDR2 ANQGSEA. The CDR3 has 13 amino acids. V gave up 6 bases and J gave up 5 bases, with 14 bases separating them. The CDR3 region is CSVYPDKDNEQFF. The CDR3 DNA sequence: TGCAGCGTCTACCCGGACAAAGACAATGAGCAGTTCTTC.

The rearrangement uses TRBV12-3 or TRBV12-4 and TRBJ1-4, with D perhaps TRBD1 (6 bases). With 6 bases removed from V and 12 bases from J, the gap between germline ends came to 14 bases. This CDR3 is 12 amino acids long. This CDR3 reads CASSPTGRQLFF. CDR3 bases: TGTGCCAGCAGCCCTACAGGGAGACAACTGTTTTTT.

This clonotype was detected ten times or more. V is TRBV12-3 or TRBV12-4 and J is TRBJ2-1; 8 bases align to TRBD1. V gave up 7 bases and J gave up 8 bases; unmatched junction bases: 10. The CDR3 runs 14 residues. The CDR3: CASTFRTGYYEQFF. The CDR3 coding sequence is TGTGCCAGCACTTTTCGGACAGGGTATTATGAGCAGTTCTTC.

In its sample, this clonotype was seen a few times. The chain is built from TRBV2 and TRBJ2-1; D unclear. The germline gives CDR1 SNHLY, CDR2 FYNNEI. V lost 10 bases and J 6 bases, leaving 1 base between the germline ends. CDR3 length: 8 residues. Written as DNA, the CDR3 is TGTGCCACCAATGAGCAGTTCTTC. Its protein is CATNEQFF.

This clonotype was detected only a few times. The chain joins TRBV20-1 to TRBJ2-1, with TRBD2 matching over 7 bases. CDR3 length: 14 amino acids. V shed 3 bases and J 2 bases; nucleotides not matched to a gene: 4. Germline V gives CDR1 DFQATT, CDR2 SNEGSKA (reference sequence). The CDR3 DNA sequence: TGCAGTGCTAGCGGGGGAGGGACCTACAATGAGCAGTTCTTC. It codes for CSASGGGTYNEQFF.

This clonotype was seen a few times. The genes are TRBV12-3 or TRBV12-4 and TRBJ2-7; tentatively, D is TRBD2 (6 bases). The CDR3 totals 14 residues. V was trimmed by 3 bases and J by 3 bases, leaving 12 bases between them. The CDR3 DNA follows: TGTGCCAGCAGTTTCGGGGGTCCCAACTACGAGCAGTACTTC. Translated, it gives CASSFGGPNYEQYF.

This clonotype was recorded many times. V is TRBV15 and J is TRBJ1-4; D remains ambiguous. Per germline, CDR1 LNHNV and CDR2 YYDKDF (reference sequence). The V and J ends lost 3 bases and 6 bases respectively, with 14 bases between them. There are 15 residues in the CDR3. For the CDR3, the DNA is TGTGCCACCAGCAGGGTTGACATGGAGGATGAAAAACTGTTTTTT. Its translation is CATSRVDMEDEKLFF.

There are a few counts of this clonotype. The J gene is TRBJ2-6, the V gene TRBV27, with 7 bases that match TRBD1. Per germline, CDR1 MNHEY and CDR2 SMNVEV (reference sequence). This CDR3 has 16 amino acids. The junction had 6 bases not matched to a gene; V was cut back by 5 bases and J by 2 bases. The CDR3 is CASSRQGVTGANVLTF. The CDR3 DNA reads TGTGCCAGCAGTCGGCAGGGGGTTACTGGGGCCAACGTCCTGACTTTC.

This chain links TRBV20-1 with TRBJ2-1; D unclear. The CDR3 length is 12 residues. The V gene's germline CDR1 is DFQATT and CDR2 SNEGSKA (reference sequence). V was pared by 1 base and J by 9 bases, with 10 bases between. The CDR3 bases are TGCAGTGCTAGAGGCCTAGTGACTGAGCAGTTCTTC. It specifies CSARGLVTEQFF.